This TCR beta chain stems from a study of PD-L1 blockade in urothelial cancer. Time point described: pretreatment peripheral blood. The patients' disease, urothelial carcinoma, was locally advanced or metastatic. Pretreatment and on-treatment samples were taken, numbering 1 to 8 per patient. The CDR3 has 15 residues. V shed 4 bases and J shed 6 bases, with 16 bases lying between them. Germline V gene lookup returns CDR1 SGHTA and CDR2 FQGNSA. Spiked synthetic TCR analogs estimated absolute template abundance per PCR. The assay was immunoSEQ multiplex PCR, and TCRdb's table has in-frame clones only and misses some. The data contain about 63,000 clones, 81% of them singletons.

The source was PBMCs, collected around atezolizumab (anti-PD-L1) treatment. The rearrangement joins TRBV7-2 to TRBJ2-1; a weak D match, TRBD1 (5 bases). The TCR sequence derives from a man in his 70s with urothelial cancer. CDR3 nucleotides: TGTGCCAGCAGCTCGTCCTCTAGTGGGGCCAATGAGCAGTTCTTC. This sequence encodes CASSSSSSGANEQFF.